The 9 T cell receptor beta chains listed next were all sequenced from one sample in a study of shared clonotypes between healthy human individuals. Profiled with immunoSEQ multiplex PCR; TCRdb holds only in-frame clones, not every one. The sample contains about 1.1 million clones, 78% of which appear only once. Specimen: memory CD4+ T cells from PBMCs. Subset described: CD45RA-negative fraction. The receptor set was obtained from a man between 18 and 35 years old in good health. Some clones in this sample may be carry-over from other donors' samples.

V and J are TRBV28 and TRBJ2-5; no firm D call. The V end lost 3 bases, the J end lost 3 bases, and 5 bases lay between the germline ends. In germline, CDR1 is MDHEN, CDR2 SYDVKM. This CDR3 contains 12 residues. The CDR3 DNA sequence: TGTGCCAGCAGTTTGTATAAAGAGACCCAGTACTTC. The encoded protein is CASSLYKETQYF.

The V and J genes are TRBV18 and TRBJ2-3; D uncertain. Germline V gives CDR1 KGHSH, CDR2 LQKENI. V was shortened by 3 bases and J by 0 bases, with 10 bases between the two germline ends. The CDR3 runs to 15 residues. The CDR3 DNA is TGTGCCAGCTCACCGCAGTCTACCAGCACAGATACGCAGTATTTT. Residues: CASSPQSTSTDTQYF.

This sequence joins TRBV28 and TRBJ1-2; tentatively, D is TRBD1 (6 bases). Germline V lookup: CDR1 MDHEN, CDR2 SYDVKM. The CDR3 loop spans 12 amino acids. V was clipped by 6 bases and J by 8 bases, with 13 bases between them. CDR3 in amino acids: CASRQGLGGYTF. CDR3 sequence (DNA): TGTGCCAGCAGGCAGGGGCTCGGGGGCTACACCTTC.

This CDR3 is CASSHPGTTREQYF. The CDR3 coding sequence is TGCGCCAGCAGCCATCCCGGGACTACACGAGAGCAGTACTTC. This chain joins TRBV4-1 and TRBJ2-7, with 7 bases aligning to TRBD2. The CDR3 runs to 14 residues. Germline CDR1 is MGHRA and CDR2 is YSYEKL. Losses at the gene ends were 3 bases for V and 7 bases for J; bases not matched to a gene: 9.

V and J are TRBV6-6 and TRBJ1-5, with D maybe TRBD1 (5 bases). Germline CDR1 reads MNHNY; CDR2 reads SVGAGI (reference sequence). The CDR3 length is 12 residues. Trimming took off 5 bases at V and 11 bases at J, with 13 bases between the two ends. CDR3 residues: CASSPRDVTQHF. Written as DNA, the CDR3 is TGTGCCAGCAGTCCCCGGGACGTGACCCAGCATTTT.

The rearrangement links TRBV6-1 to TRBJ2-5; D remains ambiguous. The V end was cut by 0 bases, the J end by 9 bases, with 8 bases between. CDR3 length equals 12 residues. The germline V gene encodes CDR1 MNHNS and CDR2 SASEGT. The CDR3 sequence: CASSEARLAQYF. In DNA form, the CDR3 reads TGTGCCAGCAGTGAAGCCAGGCTAGCCCAGTACTTC.

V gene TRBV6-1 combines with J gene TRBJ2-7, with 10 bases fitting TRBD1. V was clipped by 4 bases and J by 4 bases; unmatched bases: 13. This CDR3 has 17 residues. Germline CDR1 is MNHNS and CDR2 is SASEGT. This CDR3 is CASSVSFSGQGTYEQYF. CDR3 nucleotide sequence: TGTGCCAGCAGTGTCTCCTTTTCGGGACAGGGGACTTACGAGCAGTACTTC.

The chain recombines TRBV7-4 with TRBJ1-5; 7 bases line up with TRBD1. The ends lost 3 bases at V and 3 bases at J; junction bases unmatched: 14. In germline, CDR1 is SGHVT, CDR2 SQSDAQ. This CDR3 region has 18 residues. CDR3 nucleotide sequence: TGTGCCAGCAGCTTGTCGCGCGGGGAGACAGGGAACAATCAGCCCCAGCATTTT. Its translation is CASSLSRGETGNNQPQHF. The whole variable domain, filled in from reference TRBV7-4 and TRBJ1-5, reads GAGVSQSPRYKVAKRGRDVALRCDSISGHVTLYWYRQTLGQGSEVLTYSQSDAQRDKSGRPSGRFSAERPERSVSTLKIQRTEQGDSAVYLCASSLSRGETGNNQPQHFGDGTRLSIL.

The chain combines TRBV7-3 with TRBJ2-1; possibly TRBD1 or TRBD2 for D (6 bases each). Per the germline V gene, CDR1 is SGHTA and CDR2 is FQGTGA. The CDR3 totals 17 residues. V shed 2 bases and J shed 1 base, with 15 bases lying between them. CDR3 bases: TGTGCCAGCAGCTTAGGAGGGGGGTCGCCATCCTACAATGAGCAGTTCTTC. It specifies CASSLGGGSPSYNEQFF.